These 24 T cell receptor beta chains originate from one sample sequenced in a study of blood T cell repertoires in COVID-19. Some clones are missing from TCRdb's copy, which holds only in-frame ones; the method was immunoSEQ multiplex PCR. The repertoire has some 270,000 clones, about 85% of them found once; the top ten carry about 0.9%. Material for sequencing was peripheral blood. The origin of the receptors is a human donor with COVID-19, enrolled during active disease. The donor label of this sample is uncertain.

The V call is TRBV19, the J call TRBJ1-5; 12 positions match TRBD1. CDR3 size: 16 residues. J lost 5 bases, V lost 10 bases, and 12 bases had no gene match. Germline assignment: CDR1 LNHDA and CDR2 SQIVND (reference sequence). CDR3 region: CATLRGQGALDQPQHF. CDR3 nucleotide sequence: TGTGCCACCTTGCGGGGACAGGGGGCGTTGGATCAGCCCCAGCATTTT.

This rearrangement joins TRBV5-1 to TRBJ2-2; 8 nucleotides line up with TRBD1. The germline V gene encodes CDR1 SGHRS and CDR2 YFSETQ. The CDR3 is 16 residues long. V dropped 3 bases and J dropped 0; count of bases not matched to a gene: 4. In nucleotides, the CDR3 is TGCGCCAGCAGCTGGGGGACAGGCGCGAACACCGGGGAGCTGTTTTTT. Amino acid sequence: CASSWGTGANTGELFF.

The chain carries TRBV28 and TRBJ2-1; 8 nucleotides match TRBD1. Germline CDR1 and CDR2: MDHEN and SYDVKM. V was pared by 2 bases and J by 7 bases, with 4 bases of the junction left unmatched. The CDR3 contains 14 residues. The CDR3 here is CASSLQGANNEQFF. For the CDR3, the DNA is TGTGCCAGCAGTTTACAGGGGGCAAATAATGAGCAGTTCTTC.

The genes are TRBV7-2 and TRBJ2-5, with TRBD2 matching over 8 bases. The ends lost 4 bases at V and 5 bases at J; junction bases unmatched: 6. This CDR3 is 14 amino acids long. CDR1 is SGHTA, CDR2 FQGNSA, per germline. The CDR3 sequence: CASSSGTRWETQYF. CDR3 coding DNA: TGTGCCAGCAGCTCCGGGACTAGATGGGAGACCCAGTACTTC. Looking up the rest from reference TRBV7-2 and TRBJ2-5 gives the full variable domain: GAGVSQSPSNKVTEKGKDVELRCDPISGHTALYWYRQSLGQGLEFLIYFQGNSAPDKSGLPSDRFSAERTGGSVSTLTIQRTQQEDSAVYLCASSSGTRWETQYFGPGTRLLVL.

The CDR3 loop reads CASSPSDTNTGELFF. CDR3 bases: TGTGCCAGCAGCCCGTCCGACACGAACACCGGGGAGCTGTTTTTT. The genes are TRBV28 and TRBJ2-2; the D is unclear. The CDR3 has 15 residues. V lost 6 bases to trimming and J lost 0 bases, with 11 bases between them. From germline, CDR1 is MDHEN and CDR2 SYDVKM.

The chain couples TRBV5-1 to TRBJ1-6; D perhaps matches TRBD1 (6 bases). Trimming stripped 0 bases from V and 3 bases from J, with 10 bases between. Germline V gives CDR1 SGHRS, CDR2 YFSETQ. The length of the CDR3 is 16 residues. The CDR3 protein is CASSLDRADYNSPLHF. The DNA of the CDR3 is TGCGCCAGCAGCTTGGACAGGGCGGACTATAATTCACCCCTCCACTTT. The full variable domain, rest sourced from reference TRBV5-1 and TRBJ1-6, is KAGVTQTPRYLIKTRGQQVTLSCSPISGHRSVSWYQQTPGQGLQFLFEYFSETQRNKGNFPGRFSGRQFSNSRSEMNVSTLELGDSALYLCASSLDRADYNSPLHFGNGTRLTVT.

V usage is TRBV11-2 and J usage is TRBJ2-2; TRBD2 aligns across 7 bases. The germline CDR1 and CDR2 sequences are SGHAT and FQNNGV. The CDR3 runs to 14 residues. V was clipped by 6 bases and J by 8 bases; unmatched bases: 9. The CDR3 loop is CASRRTGGKGELFF. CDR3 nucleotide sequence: TGTGCCAGCAGGCGTACCGGGGGGAAGGGGGAGCTGTTTTTT. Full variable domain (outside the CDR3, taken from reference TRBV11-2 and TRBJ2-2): EAGVAQSPRYKIIEKRQSVAFWCNPISGHATLYWYQQILGQGPKLLIQFQNNGVVDDSQLPKDRFSAERLKGVDSTLKIQPAKLEDSAVYLCASRRTGGKGELFFGEGSRLTVL.

The CDR3 DNA is TGCGCCAGCAGCGCCGAGCTGTATTCACCCCTCCACTTT. The encoded protein is CASSAELYSPLHF. This sequence joins TRBV5-1 and TRBJ1-6; no reliable D call. This CDR3 is built from 13 residues. The V gene lost 4 bases and the J gene lost 8 bases, with 10 bases spanning the gap. Germline values: CDR1 SGHRS, CDR2 YFSETQ.

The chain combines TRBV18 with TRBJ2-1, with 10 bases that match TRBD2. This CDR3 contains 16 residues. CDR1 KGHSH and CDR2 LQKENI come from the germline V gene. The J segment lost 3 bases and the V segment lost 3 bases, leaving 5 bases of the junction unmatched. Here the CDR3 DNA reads TGTGCCAGCTCACCGGAACTAGCGGGGAGCTACAATGAGCAGTTCTTC. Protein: CASSPELAGSYNEQFF.

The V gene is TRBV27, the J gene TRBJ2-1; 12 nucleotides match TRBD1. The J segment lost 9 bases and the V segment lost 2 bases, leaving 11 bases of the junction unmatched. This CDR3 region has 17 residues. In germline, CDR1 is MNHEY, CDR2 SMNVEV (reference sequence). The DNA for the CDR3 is TGTGCCAGCAGTTTAATCGGTCGGGACAGGGGGCCCGGTGAGCAGTTCTTC. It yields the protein CASSLIGRDRGPGEQFF.

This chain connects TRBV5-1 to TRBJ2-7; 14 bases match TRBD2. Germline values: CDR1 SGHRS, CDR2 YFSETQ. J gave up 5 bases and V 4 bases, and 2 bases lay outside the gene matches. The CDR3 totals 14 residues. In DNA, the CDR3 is TGCGCCAGCAGCCGGACTAGCGGGAGGCACGAGCAGTACTTC. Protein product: CASSRTSGRHEQYF.

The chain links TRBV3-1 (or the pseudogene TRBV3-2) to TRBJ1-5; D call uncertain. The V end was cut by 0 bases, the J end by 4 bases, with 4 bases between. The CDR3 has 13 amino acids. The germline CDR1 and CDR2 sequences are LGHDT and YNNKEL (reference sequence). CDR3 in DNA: TGTGCCAGCAGCCAAGACACTAATCAGCCCCAGCATTTT. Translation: CASSQDTNQPQHF.

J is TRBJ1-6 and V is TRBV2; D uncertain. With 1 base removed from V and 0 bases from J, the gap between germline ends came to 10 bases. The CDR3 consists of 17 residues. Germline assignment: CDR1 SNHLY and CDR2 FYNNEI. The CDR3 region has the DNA TGTGCCAGCAGTGAAGGGGCACTCGGCTCCTATAATTCACCCCTCCACTTT. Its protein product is CASSEGALGSYNSPLHF. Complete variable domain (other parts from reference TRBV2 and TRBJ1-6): EPEVTQTPSHQVTQMGQEVILRCVPISNHLYFYWYRQILGQKVEFLVSFYNNEISEKSEIFDDQFSVERPDGSNFTLKIRSTKLEDSAMYFCASSEGALGSYNSPLHFGNGTRLTVT.

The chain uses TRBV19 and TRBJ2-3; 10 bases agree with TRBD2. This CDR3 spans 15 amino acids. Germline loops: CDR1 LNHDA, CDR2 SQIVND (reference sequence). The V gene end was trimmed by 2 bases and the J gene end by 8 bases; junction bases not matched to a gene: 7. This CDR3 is CASSITSGTLGTQYF. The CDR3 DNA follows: TGTGCCAGTAGTATAACTAGCGGGACACTTGGTACGCAGTATTTT.

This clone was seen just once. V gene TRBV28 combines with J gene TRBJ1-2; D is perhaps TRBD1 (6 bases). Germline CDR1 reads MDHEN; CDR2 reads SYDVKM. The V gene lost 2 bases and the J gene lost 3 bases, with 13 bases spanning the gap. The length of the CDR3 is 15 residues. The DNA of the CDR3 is TGTGCCAGCAGTTTAGCGGACAGTAGATACTATGGCTACACCTTC. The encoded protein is CASSLADSRYYGYTF.

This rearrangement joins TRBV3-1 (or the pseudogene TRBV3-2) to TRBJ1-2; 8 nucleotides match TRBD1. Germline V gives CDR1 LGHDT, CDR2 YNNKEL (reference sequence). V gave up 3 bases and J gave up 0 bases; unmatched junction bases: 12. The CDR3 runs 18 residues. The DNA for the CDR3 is TGTGCCAGCAGCCACCAGGACAGGGAACCCAAGACTAACTATGGCTACACCTTC. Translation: CASSHQDREPKTNYGYTF.

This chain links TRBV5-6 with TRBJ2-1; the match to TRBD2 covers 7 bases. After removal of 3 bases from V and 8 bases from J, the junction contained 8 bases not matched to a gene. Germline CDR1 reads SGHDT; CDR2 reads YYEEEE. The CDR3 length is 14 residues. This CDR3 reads CASSYIGRGDEQFF. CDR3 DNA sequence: TGTGCCAGCAGCTACATAGGACGGGGGGATGAGCAGTTCTTC.

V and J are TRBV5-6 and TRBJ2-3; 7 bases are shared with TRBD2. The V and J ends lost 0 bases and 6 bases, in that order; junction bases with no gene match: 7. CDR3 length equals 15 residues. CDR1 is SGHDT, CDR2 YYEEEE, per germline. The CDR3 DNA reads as TGTGCCAGCAGCTTGGCGGGAGGTTCCGGGGATACGCAGTATTTT. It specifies CASSLAGGSGDTQYF.

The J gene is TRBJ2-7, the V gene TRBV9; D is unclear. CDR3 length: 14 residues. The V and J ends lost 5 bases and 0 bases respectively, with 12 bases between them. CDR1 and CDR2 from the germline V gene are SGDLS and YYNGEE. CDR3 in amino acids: CASSLDWSSYEQYF. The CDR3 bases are TGTGCCAGCAGTCTTGACTGGAGCTCCTACGAGCAGTACTTC.

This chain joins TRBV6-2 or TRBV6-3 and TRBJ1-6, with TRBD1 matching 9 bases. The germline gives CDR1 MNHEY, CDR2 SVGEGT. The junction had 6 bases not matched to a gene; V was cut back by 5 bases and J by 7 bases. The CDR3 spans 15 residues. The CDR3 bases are TGTGCCAGCAGTCCCTGGGACAGGGCGAATTCACCCCTCCACTTT. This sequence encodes CASSPWDRANSPLHF.

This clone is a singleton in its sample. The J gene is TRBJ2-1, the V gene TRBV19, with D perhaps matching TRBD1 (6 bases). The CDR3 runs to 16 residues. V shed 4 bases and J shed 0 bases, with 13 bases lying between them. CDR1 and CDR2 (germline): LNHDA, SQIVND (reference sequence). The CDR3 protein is CASSRNRASSYNEQFF. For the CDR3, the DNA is TGTGCCAGTAGTAGGAACAGGGCCAGCTCCTACAATGAGCAGTTCTTC.

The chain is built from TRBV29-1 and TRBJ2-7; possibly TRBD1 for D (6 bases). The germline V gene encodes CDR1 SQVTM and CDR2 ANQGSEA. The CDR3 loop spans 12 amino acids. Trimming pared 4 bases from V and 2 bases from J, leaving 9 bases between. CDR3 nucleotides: TGCAGCGTTGGGGGACACCCCTACGAGCAGTACTTC. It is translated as CSVGGHPYEQYF.

In DNA, the CDR3 is TGTGCCTGGAGTTCAGGACACCCAAGAGAAAAACTGTTTTTT. It encodes CAWSSGHPREKLFF. The V and J genes are TRBV30 and TRBJ1-4; perhaps TRBD1 as D (5 bases). The germline CDR1 and CDR2 sequences are GTSNPN and SVGIG (reference sequence). Trimming removed 2 bases from V and 8 bases from J, with 15 bases in between. CDR3 length equals 14 residues. Full variable domain (remainder filled in from reference TRBV30 and TRBJ1-4): SQTIHQWPATLVQPVGSPLSLECTVEGTSNPNLYWYRQAAGRGLQLLFYSVGIGQISSEVPQNLSASRPQDRQFILSSKKLLLSDSGFYLCAWSSGHPREKLFFGSGTQLSVL.

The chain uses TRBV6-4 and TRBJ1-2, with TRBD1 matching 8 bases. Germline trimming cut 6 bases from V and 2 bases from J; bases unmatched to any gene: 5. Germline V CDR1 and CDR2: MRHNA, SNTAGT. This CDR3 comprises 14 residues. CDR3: CASSVDRANYGYTF. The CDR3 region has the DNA TGTGCCAGCAGCGTGGACAGGGCGAACTATGGCTACACCTTC.